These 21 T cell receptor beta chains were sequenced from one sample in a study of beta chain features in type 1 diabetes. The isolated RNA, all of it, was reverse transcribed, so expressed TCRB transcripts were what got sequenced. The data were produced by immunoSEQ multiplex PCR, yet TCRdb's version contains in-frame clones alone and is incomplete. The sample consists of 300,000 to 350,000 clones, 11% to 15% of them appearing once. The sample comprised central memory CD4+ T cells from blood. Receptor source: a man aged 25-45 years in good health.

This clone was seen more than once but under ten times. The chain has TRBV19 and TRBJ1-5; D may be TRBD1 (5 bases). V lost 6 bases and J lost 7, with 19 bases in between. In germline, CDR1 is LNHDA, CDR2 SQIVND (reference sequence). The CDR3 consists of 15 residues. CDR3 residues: CASRDGTLGLQPQHF. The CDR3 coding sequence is TGTGCCAGTAGGGACGGGACTTTAGGCCTACAGCCCCAGCATTTT.

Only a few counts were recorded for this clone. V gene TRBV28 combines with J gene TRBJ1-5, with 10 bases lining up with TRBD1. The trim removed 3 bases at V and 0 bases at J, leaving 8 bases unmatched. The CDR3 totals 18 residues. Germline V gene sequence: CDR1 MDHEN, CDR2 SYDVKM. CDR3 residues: CASSFPRTGGNSNQPQHF. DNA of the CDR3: TGTGCCAGCAGTTTCCCACGGACAGGGGGGAATAGCAATCAGCCCCAGCATTTT.

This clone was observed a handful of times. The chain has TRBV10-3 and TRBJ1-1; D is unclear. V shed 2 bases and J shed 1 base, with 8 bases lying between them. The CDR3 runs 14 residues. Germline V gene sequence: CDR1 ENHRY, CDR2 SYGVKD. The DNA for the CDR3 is TGTGCCATCAGTGAGAATCTCCGGAACACTGAAGCTTTCTTT. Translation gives CAISENLRNTEAFF.

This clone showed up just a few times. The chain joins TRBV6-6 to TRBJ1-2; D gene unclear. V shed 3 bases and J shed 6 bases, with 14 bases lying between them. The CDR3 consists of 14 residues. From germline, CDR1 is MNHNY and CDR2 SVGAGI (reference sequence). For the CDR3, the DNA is TGTGCCAGCAGTTATGATTCAGGAAAGGATGGCTACACCTTC. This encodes CASSYDSGKDGYTF.

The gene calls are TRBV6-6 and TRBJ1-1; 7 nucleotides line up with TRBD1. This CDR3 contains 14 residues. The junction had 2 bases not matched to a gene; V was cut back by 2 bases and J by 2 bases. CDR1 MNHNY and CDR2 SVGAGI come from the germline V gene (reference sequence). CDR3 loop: CASSYQGENTEAFF. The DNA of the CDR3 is TGTGCCAGCAGTTACCAGGGGGAAAACACTGAAGCTTTCTTT.

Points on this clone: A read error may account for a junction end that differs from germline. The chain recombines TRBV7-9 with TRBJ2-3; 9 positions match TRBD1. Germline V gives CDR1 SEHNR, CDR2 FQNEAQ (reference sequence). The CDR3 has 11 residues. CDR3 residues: CASTWGQGGDF. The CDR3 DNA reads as TGTGCCAGCACCTGGGGACAGGGAGGGGATTTT.

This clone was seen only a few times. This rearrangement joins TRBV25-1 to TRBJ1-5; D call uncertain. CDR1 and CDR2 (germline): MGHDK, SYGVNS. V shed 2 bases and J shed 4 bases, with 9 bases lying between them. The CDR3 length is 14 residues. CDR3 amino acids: CASSEAGSNQPQHF. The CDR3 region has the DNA TGTGCCAGCAGTGAAGCCGGGAGTAATCAGCCCCAGCATTTT.

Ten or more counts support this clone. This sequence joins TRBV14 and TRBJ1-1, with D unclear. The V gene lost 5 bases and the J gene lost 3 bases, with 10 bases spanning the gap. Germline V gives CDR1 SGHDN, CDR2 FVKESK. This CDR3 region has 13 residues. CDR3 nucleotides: TGTGCCAGCAGCTTACAGCGCGACACTGAAGCTTTCTTT. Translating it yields CASSLQRDTEAFF.

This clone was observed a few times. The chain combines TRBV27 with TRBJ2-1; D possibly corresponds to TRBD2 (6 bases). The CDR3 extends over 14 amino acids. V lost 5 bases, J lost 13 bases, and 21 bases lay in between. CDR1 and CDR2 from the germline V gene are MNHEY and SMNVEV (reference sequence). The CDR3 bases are TGTGCCAGCAGTATCGAATCCAGGGACTCCTCTCAGTTCTTC. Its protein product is CASSIESRDSSQFF.

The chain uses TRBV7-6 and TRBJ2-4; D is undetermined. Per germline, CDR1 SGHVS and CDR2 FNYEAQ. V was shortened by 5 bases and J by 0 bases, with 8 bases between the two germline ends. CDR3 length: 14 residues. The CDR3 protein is CASSPDPAKNIQYF. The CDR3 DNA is TGTGCCAGCAGCCCCGACCCAGCCAAAAACATTCAGTACTTC.

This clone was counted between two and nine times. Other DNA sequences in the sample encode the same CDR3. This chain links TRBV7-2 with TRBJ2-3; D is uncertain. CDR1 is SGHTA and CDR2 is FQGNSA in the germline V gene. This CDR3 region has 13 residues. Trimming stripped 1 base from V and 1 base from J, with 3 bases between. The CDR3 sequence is CASSLGGTDTQYF. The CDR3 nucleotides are TGTGCCAGCAGCTTAGGGGGCACAGATACGCAGTATTTT.

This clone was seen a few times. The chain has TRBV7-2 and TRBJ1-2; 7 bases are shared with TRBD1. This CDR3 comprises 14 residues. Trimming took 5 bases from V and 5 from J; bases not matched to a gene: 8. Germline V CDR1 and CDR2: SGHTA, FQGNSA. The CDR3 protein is CASSPEGQRYGYTF. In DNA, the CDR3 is TGTGCCAGCAGCCCCGAGGGACAGAGGTATGGCTACACCTTC. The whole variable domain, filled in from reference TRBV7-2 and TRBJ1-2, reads GAGVSQSPSNKVTEKGKDVELRCDPISGHTALYWYRQSLGQGLEFLIYFQGNSAPDKSGLPSDRFSAERTGGSVSTLTIQRTQQEDSAVYLCASSPEGQRYGYTFGSGTRLTVV.

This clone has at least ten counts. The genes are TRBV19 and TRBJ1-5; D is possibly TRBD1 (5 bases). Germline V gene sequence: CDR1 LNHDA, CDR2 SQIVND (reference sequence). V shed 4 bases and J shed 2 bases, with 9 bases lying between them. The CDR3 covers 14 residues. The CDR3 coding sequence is TGTGCCAGTAGTAGGGGCGGGGGCAATCAGCCCCAGCATTTT. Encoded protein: CASSRGGGNQPQHF. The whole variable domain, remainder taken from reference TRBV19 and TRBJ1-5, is DGGITQSPKYLFRKEGQNVTLSCEQNLNHDAMYWYRQDPGQGLRLIYYSQIVNDFQKGDIAEGYSVSREKKESFPLTVTSAQKNPTAFYLCASSRGGGNQPQHFGDGTRLSIL.

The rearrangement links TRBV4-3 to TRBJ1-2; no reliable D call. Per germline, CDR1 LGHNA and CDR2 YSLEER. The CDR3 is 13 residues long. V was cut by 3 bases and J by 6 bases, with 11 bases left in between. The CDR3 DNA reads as TGCGCCAGCAGCCACGGAGGGTCGAATGGCTACACCTTC. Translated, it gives CASSHGGSNGYTF.

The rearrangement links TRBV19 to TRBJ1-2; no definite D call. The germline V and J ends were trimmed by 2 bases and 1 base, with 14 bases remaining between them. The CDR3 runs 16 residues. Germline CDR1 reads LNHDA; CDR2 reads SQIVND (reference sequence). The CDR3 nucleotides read TGTGCCAGTAGTATAAACCGACAAGGGAGTAACTATGGCTACACCTTC. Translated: CASSINRQGSNYGYTF.

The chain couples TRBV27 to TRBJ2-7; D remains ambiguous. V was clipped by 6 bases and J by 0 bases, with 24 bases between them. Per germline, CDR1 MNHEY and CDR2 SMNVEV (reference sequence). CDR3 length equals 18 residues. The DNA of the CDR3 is TGTGCCAGCAGGTCGCGGTCCGGACGGCGCTTGAGCTCCTACGAGCAGTACTTC. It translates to CASRSRSGRRLSSYEQYF.

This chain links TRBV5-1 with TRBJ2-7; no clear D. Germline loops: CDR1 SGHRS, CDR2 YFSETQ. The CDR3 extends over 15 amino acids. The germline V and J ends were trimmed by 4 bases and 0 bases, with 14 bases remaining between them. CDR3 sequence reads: CASSQAPPGSYEQYF. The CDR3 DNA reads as TGCGCCAGCAGCCAAGCCCCGCCGGGCTCCTACGAGCAGTACTTC.

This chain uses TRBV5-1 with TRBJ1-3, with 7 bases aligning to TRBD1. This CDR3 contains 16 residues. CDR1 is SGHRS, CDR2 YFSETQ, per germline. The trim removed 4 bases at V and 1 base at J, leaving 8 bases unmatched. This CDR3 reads CASSPVTGASGNTIYF. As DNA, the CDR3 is TGCGCCAGCAGCCCGGTAACAGGGGCGTCTGGAAACACCATATATTTT.

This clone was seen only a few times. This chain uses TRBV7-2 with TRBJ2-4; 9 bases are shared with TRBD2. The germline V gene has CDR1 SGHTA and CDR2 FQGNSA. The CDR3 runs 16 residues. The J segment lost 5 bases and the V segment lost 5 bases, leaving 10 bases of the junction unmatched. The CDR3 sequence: CASSLGGGAVENIQYF. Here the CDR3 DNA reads TGTGCCAGCAGCCTTGGCGGGGGGGCCGTGGAAAACATTCAGTACTTC.

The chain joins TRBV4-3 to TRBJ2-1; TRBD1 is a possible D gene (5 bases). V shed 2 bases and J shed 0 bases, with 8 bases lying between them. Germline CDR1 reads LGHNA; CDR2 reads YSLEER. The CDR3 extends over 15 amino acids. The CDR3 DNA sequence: TGCGCCAGCAGCCAACAGGGCAGCTCCTACAATGAGCAGTTCTTC. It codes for CASSQQGSSYNEQFF.

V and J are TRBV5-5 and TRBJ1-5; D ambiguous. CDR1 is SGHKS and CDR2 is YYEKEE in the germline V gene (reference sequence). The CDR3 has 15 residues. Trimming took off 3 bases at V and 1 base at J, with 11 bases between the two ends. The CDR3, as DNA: TGTGCCAGCAGCTGGCAGGCTACGAGCAATCAGCCCCAGCATTTT. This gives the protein CASSWQATSNQPQHF.